This T cell receptor (beta chain) was documented in a study of cytomegalovirus exposure and HLA in healthy donors. Points from the study as a whole: Usually a TCR sequence was rare, but some public TCRs were found in many donors. In a later analysis, productive TCRs from donors in an Asian-associated ancestry cluster reportedly carried fewer N-insertions than the cohort mean.

This CDR3 has 13 residues. Trimming cost V 5 bases and J 3 bases, with 7 bases left between them. Germline assignment: CDR1 SGHTA and CDR2 FQGTGA. Amplification used 60 Vbeta primers and 13 Jbeta primers. This table comes from immunoSEQ multiplex PCR, and its TCRdb copy is limited to in-frame clones, with some not included. The sample has tens of thousands of clones; about 70% are singletons. Notes on this clone: Antigen: not known.

Healthy bone marrow donors supplied every sample. The genes are TRBV7-3 and TRBJ2-2, with no clear D. This clonotype was sampled from a man between 40 and 49 years old in good health and CMV-seropositive. The sequenced material came from PBMCs. Written as DNA, the CDR3 is TGTGCCAGCAGCCCCCAGGACACCGGGGAGCTGTTTTTT. It translates to CASSPQDTGELFF.